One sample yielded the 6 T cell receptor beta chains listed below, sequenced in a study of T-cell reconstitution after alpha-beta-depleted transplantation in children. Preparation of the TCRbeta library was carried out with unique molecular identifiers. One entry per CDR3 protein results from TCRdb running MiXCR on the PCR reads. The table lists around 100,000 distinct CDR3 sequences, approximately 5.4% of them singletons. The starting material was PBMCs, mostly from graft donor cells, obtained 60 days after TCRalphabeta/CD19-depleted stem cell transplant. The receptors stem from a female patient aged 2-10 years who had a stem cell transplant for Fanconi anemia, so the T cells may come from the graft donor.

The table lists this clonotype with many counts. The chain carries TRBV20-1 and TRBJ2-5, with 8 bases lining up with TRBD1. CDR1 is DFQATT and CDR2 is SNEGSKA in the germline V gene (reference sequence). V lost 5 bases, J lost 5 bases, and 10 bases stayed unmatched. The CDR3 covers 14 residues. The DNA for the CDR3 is TGCAGTGCTGGATCGGGACAGGTGGGGGAGACCCAGTACTTC. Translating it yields CSAGSGQVGETQYF.

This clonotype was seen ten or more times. DNA for the CDR3: TGCGCCAGCAGCTTCACAGGGGGCGGAGAGACCCAGTACTTC. This sequence encodes CASSFTGGGETQYF. The chain couples TRBV5-1 to TRBJ2-5, with 9 bases fitting TRBD1. The germline V gene encodes CDR1 SGHRS and CDR2 YFSETQ. J lost 4 bases, V lost 2 bases, and 3 bases had no gene match. The CDR3 is 14 residues long. The variable domain in full, with the rest retrieved from reference TRBV5-1 and TRBJ2-5, is KAGVTQTPRYLIKTRGQQVTLSCSPISGHRSVSWYQQTPGQGLQFLFEYFSETQRNKGNFPGRFSGRQFSNSRSEMNVSTLELGDSALYLCASSFTGGGETQYFGPGTRLLVL.

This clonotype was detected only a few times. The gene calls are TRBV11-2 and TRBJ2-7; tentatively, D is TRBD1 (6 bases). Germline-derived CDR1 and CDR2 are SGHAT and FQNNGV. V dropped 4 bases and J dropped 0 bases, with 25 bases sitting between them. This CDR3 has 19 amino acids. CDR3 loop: CASSSYRSQPSGHSYEQYF. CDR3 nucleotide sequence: TGTGCCAGCAGCTCCTATCGGAGCCAACCCTCGGGACACTCCTACGAGCAGTACTTC. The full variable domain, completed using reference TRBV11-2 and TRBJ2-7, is EAGVAQSPRYKIIEKRQSVAFWCNPISGHATLYWYQQILGQGPKLLIQFQNNGVVDDSQLPKDRFSAERLKGVDSTLKIQPAKLEDSAVYLCASSSYRSQPSGHSYEQYFGPGTRLTVT.

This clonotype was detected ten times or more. The CDR3 is CASRRLAGGPDTQYF. The CDR3 coding sequence is TGTGCCAGCCGCCGTTTAGCGGGAGGGCCAGATACGCAGTATTTT. The J gene is TRBJ2-3, the V gene TRBV7-2; 11 positions match TRBD2. Germline trimming cut 8 bases from V and 4 bases from J; bases unmatched to any gene: 8. Germline V CDR1 and CDR2: SGHTA, FQGNSA. The length of the CDR3 is 15 residues.

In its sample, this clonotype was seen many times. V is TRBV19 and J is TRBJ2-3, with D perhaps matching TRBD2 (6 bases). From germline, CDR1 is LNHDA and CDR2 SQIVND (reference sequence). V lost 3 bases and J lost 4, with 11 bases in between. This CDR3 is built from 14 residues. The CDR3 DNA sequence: TGTGCCAGTAGTATGCTGCGGGATCCAGATACGCAGTATTTT. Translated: CASSMLRDPDTQYF.

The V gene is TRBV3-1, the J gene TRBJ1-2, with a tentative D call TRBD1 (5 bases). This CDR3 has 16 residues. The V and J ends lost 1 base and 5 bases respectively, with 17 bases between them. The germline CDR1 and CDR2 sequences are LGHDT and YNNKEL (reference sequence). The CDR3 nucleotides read TGTGCCAGCAGCCAAGTTCAGAACAGGCGGGAGTATGGCTACACCTTC. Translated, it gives CASSQVQNRREYGYTF.